The rows below give T cell receptor beta chains drawn from one sample of a study of control samples from healthy donors and cancer patients. Assay used: immunoSEQ multiplex PCR; TCRdb lists only in-frame clones, some missing. The table has around 120,000 clones, 85% to 95% seen once. The sample consisted of PBMCs. The receptor set was obtained from a man over 45 with head and neck cancer. The CDR3 runs from the conserved cysteine through the conserved F or W. D genes are given only for firm matches. Part of the rows lack a size; the others show once, few, many or a class for expanded clones.

TRBJ2-1	TRBV4-1	TRBD2	14	-	TGCGCCAGCAGCCATGGGGGGGGATACAATGAGCAGTTCTTC	CASSHGGGYNEQFF
TRBJ2-1	TRBV19	-	16	-	TGTGCCAGTAGACAATCAGGGGACCCGTTCGGCAATGAGCAGTTCTTC	CASRQSGDPFGNEQFF
TRBJ1-1	TRBV5-1	-	13	-	TGCGCCAGCAGCCCGGGAGCGAACACTGAAGCTTTCTTT	CASSPGANTEAFF
TRBJ1-4	TRBV18	-	16	-	TGTGCCAGCTCATCGAACCGGGGACGGACTAATGAAAAACTGTTTTTT	CASSSNRGRTNEKLFF
TRBJ2-5	TRBV5-1	TRBD2	16	-	TGCGCCAGCAGCTTGGCGGGGGGAATATCCCAAGAGACCCAGTACTTC	CASSLAGGISQETQYF
TRBJ2-1	TRBV29-1	-	14	few	TGCAGCGTTAAAACGAACACCGGCTACAATGAGCAGTTCTTC	CSVKTNTGYNEQFF
TRBJ1-4	TRBV19	-	14	-	TGTGCCAGTAGCGCTCCGGGACTTAATGAAAAACTGTTTTTT	CASSAPGLNEKLFF
TRBJ1-6	TRBV7-9	-	15	-	TGTGCCAGCAGCTTAACCCAGGGCAGGGTTTCACCCCTCCACTTT	CASSLTQGRVSPLHF
TRBJ1-2	TRBV7-9	-	13	-	TGTGCCAGCAGCTTTGGGGGTGACGGTGGCTACACCTTC	CASSFGGDGGYTF
TRBJ1-1	TRBV7-9	-	14	-	TGTGCCAGCAGCTTTTCCCTACCGGGCACTGAAGCTTTCTTT	CASSFSLPGTEAFF
TRBJ1-2	TRBV28	-	14	-	TGTGCCATCAACAATCCTTCTCGTTACTATGGCTACACCTTC	CAINNPSRYYGYTF
TRBJ1-5	TRBV12-3/TRBV12-4	-	13	few	TGTGCCAGCAGTTTACAGGGTCGTATGCCCCAGCATTTT	CASSLQGRMPQHF
TRBJ1-5	TRBV7-2	-	14	-	TGTGCCAGCAGCTTAGTACAGGGTAATCAGCCCCAGCATTTT	CASSLVQGNQPQHF
TRBJ2-1	TRBV28	TRBD2	16	-	TGTGCCAGCAGTTTAATAGCGGGGGGGCCTCAGAATGAGCAGTTCTTC	CASSLIAGGPQNEQFF
TRBJ2-1	TRBV12-3/TRBV12-4	-	11	few	TGTGCCAGCGAGGAGCCAGATGAGCAGTTCTTC	CASEEPDEQFF
TRBJ1-2	TRBV19	TRBD1	15	-	TGTGCCAGTAGTATGTTCGGGACAGAAGACTATGGCTACACCTTC	CASSMFGTEDYGYTF